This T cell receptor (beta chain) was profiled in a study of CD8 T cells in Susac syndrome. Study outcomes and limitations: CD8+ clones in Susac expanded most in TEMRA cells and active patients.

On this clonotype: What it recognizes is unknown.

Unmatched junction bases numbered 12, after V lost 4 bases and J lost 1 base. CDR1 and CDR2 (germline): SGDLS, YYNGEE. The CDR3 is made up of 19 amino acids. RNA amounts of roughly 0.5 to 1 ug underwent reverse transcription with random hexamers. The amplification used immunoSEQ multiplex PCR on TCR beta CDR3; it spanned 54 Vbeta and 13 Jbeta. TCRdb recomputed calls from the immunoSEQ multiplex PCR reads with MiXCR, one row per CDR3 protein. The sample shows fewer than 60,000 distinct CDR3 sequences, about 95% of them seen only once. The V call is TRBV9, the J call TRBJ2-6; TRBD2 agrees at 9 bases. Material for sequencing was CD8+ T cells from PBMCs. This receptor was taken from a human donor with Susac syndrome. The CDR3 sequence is CASSLPLAGGPSGANVLTF. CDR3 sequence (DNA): TGTGCCAGCAGCCTCCCCTTGGCGGGGGGGCCTTCTGGGGCCAACGTCCTGACTTTC.